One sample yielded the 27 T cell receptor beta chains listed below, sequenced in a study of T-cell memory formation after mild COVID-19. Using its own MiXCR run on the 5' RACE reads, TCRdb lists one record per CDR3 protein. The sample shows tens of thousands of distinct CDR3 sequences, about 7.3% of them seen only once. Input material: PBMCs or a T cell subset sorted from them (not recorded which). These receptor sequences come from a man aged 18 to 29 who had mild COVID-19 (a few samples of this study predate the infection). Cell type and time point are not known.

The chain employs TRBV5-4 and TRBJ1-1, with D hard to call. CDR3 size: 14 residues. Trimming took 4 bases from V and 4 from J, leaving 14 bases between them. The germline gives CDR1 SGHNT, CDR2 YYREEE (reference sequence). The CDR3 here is CASSPPGRFTEAFF. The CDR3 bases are TGTGCCAGCAGCCCCCCCGGCCGCTTCACTGAAGCTTTCTTT. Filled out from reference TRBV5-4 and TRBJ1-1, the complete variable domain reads ETGVTQSPTHLIKTRGQQVTLRCSSQSGHNTVSWYQQALGQGPQFIFQYYREEENGRGNFPPRFSGLQFPNYSSELNVNALELDDSALYLCASSPPGRFTEAFFGQGTRLTVV.

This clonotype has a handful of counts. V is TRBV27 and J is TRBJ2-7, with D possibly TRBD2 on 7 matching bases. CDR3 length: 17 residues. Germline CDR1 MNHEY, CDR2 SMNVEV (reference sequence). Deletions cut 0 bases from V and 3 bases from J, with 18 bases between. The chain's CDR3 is CASSLSTFREGDYEQYF. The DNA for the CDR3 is TGTGCCAGCAGTTTATCAACCTTCAGGGAGGGGGACTACGAGCAGTACTTC.

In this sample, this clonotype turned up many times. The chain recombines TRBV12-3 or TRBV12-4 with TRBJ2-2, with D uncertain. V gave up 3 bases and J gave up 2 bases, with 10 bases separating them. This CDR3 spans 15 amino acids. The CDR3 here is CASSLDVANTGELFF. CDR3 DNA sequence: TGTGCCAGCAGTTTGGATGTAGCCAACACCGGGGAGCTGTTTTTT.

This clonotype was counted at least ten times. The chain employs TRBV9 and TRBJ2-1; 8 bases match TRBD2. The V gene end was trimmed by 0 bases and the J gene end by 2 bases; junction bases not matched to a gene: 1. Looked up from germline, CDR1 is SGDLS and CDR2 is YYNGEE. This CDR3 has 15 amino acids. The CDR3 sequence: CASSVGAGAYNEQFF. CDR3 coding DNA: TGTGCCAGCAGCGTAGGAGCGGGGGCCTACAATGAGCAGTTCTTC.

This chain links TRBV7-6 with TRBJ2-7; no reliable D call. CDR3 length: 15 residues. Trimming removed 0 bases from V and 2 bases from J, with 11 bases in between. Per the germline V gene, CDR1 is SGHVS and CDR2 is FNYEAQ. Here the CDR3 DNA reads TGTGCCAGCAGCTTAGCGGTGGGGTGGACCTACGAGCAGTACGTC. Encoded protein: CASSLAVGWTYEQYV.

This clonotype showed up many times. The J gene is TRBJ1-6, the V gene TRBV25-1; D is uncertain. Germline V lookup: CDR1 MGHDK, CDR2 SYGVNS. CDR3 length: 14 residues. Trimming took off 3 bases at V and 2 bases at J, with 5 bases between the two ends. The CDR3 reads CASSEGTYNSPLHF. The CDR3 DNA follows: TGTGCCAGCAGTGAGGGGACCTATAATTCACCCCTCCACTTT.

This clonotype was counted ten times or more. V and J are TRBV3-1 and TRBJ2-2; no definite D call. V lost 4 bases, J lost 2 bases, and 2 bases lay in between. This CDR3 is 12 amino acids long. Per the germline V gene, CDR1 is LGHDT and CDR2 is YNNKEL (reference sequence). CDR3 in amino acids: CASSRNTGELFF. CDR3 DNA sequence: TGTGCCAGCAGCCGAAACACCGGGGAGCTGTTTTTT.

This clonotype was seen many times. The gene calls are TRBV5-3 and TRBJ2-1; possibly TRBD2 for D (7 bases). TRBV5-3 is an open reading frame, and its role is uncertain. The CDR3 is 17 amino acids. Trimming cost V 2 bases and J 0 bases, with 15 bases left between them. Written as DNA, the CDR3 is TGTGCCAGAAGCTTAGGGCCGGGGGGCAGCTCCTACAATGAGCAGTTCTTC. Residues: CARSLGPGGSSYNEQFF.

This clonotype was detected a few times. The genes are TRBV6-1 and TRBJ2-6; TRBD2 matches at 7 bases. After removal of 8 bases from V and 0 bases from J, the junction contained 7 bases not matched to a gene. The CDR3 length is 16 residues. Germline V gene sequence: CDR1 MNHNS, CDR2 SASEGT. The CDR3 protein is CASSPGGGSGANVLTF. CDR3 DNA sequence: TGTGCCAGCTCCCCTGGGGGGGGCTCTGGGGCCAACGTCCTGACTTTC.

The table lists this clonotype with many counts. The CDR3 DNA follows: TGCGCCAGCAGCCAAGATGGGGGAGAAAAACTGTTTTTT. Its translation: CASSQDGGEKLFF. The rearrangement links TRBV4-3 to TRBJ1-4; TRBD1 is a possible D gene (5 bases). CDR1 is LGHNA and CDR2 is YSLEER in the germline V gene. There are 13 residues in the CDR3. The V end was cut by 0 bases, the J end by 8 bases, with 7 bases between.

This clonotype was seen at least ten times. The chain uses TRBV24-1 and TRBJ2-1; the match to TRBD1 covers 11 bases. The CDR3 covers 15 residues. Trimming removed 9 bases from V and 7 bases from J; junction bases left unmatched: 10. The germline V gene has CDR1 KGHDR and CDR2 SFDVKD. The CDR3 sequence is CATGRLGTGGNEQFF. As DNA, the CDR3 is TGTGCCACCGGGAGGCTCGGGACAGGGGGTAATGAGCAGTTCTTC.

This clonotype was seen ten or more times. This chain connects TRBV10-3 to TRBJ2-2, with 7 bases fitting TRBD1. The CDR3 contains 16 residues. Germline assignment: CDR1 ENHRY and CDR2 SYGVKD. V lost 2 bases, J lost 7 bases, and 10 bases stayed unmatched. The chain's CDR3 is CAISEPPDRLIGELFF. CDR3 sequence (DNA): TGTGCCATCAGTGAGCCGCCGGACAGGCTCATCGGGGAGCTGTTTTTT.

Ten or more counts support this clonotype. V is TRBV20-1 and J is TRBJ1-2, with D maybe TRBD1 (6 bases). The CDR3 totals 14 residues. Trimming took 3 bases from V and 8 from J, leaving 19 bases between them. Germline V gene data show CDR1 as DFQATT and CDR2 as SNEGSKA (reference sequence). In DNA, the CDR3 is TGCAGTGCTAGGACGGGAAAGGGGGTGTTAGGCTACACCTTC. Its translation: CSARTGKGVLGYTF.

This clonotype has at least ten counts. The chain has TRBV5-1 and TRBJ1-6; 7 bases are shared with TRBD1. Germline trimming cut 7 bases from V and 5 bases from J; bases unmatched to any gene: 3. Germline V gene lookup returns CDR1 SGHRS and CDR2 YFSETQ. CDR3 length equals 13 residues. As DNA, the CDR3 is TGCGCCAGCTGTGACAGGGATAATTCACCCCTCCACTTT. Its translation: CASCDRDNSPLHF.

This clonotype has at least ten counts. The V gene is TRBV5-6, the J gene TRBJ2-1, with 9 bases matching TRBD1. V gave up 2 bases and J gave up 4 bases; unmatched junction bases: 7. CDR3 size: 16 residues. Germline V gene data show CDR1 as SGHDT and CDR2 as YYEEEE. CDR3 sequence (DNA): TGTGCCAGCAGCTTTTCGGGGACAGGGAATTACAATGAGCAGTTCTTC. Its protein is CASSFSGTGNYNEQFF.

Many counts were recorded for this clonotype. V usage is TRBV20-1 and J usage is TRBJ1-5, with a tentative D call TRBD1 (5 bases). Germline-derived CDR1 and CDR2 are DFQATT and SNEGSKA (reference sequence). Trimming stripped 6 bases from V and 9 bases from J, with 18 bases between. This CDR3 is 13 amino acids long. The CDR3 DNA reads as TGCAGTGCCCATGAGGGGCCCGGAGGGCCCCAGCATTTT. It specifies CSAHEGPGGPQHF.

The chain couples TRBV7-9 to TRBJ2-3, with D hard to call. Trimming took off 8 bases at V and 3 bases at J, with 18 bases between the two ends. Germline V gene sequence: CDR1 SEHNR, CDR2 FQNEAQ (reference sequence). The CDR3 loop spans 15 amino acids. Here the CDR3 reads CASFPTGFRTDTQYF. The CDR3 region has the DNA TGTGCCAGCTTCCCGACGGGTTTTAGGACAGATACGCAGTATTTT.

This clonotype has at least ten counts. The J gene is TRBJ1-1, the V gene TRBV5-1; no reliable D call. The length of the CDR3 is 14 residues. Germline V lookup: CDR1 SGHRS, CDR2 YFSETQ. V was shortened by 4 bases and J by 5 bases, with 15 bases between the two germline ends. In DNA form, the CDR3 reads TGCGCCAGCAGCGCCACAGCCTCCGGGACTGAAGCTTTCTTT. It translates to CASSATASGTEAFF.

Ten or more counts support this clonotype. CDR3 DNA: TGTGCCAGCAGCTCAGGGGTCCACTCCTACAATGAGCAGTTCTTC. Residues: CASSSGVHSYNEQFF. This chain links TRBV7-3 with TRBJ2-1, with a weak D call TRBD1 (6 bases). The CDR3 contains 15 residues. With 4 bases removed from V and 0 bases from J, the gap between germline ends came to 10 bases. Germline CDR1 is SGHTA and CDR2 is FQGTGA. The whole variable domain, remainder taken from reference TRBV7-3 and TRBJ2-1, is GAGVSQTPSNKVTEKGKYVELRCDPISGHTALYWYRQSLGQGPEFLIYFQGTGAADDSGLPNDRFFAVRPEGSVSTLKIQRTERGDSAVYLCASSSGVHSYNEQFFGPGTRLTVL.

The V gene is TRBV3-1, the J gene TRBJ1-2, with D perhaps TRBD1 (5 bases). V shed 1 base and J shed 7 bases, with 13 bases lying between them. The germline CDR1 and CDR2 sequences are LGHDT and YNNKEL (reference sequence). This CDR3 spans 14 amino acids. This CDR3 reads CASSQGGVAGGYTF. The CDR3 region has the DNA TGTGCCAGCAGCCAAGGAGGGGTAGCCGGTGGCTACACCTTC.

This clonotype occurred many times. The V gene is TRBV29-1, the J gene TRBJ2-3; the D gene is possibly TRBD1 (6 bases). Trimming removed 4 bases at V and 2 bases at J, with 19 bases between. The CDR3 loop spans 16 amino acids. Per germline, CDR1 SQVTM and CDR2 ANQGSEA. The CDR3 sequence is CSVGGLALLNTDTQYF. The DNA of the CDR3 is TGCAGCGTTGGGGGGCTAGCCCTGCTGAACACAGATACGCAGTATTTT.

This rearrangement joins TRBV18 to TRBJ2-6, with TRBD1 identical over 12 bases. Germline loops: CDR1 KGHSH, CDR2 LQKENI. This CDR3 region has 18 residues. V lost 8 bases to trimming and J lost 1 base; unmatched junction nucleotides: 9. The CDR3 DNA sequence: TGTGCCAGCCCAGGTGCGGGACAGGGGGCGTCTGGGGCCAACGTCCTGACTTTC. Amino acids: CASPGAGQGASGANVLTF. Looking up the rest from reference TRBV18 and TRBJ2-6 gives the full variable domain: NAGVMQNPRHLVRRRGQEARLRCSPMKGHSHVYWYRQLPEEGLKFMVYLQKENIIDESGMPKERFSAEFPKEGPSILRIQQVVRGDSAAYFCASPGAGQGASGANVLTFGAGSRLTVL.

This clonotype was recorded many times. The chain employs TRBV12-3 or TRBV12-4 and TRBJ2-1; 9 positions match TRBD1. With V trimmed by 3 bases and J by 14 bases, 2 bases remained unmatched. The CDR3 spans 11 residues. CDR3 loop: CASSLGQGKFF. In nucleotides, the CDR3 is TGTGCCAGCAGTTTGGGACAGGGAAAGTTCTTC.

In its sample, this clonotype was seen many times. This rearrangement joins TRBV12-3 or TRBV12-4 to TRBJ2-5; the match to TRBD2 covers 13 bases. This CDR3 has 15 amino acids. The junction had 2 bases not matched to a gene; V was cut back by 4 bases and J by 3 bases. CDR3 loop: CASSSGLAGKETQYF. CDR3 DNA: TGTGCCAGCAGTTCGGGACTAGCGGGGAAAGAGACCCAGTACTTC.

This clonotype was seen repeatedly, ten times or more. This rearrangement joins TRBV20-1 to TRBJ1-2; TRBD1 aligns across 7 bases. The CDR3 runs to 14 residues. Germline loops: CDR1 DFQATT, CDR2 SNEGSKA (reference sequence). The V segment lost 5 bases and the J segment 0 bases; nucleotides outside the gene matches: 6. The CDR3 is CSAEGARANYGYTF. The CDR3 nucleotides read TGCAGTGCTGAGGGGGCCCGGGCTAACTATGGCTACACCTTC.

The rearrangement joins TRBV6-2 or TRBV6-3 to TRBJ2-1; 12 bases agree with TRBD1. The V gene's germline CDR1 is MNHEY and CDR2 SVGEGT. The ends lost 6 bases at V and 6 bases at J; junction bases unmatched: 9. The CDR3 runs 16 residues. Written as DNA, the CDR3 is TGTGCCAGCAGCTGGTGGGACAGGGGGCCGGTCAATGAGCAGTTCTTC. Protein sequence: CASSWWDRGPVNEQFF.

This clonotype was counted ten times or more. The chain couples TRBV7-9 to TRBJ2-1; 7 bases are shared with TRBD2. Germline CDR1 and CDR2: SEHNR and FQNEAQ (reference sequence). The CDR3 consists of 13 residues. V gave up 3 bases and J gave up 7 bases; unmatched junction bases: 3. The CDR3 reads CASSLGGVNEQFF. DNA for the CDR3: TGTGCCAGCAGCTTGGGGGGGGTTAATGAGCAGTTCTTC.